This T cell receptor beta chain was observed in a study of CD8 T cells in ankylosing spondylitis. Study outcomes and limitations: There was reportedly significant enrichment of clones that were disease-linked in matched ankylosing spondylitis synovial fluid. Some of the motif variants had earlier been found in reactive arthritis patients' fluid and blood.

The CDR3 covers 13 residues. Between the trimmed V and J ends, which lost 4 bases and 6 bases, there was a span of 12 bases. Looked up from germline, CDR1 is SGDLS and CDR2 is YYNGEE. Molecular-barcoded quantitative 5'-RACE produced these TCR beta libraries. Using its own MiXCR run on the 5' RACE reads, TCRdb lists one record per CDR3 protein. Among roughly 200,000 distinct CDR3 sequences listed, 25% to 30% were seen once. This clonotype was counted many times. What it binds is not known. This TCR came from a male donor with ankylosing spondylitis or in good health (not recorded which). The sequenced sample consisted of blood, either unsorted or a sorted T cell fraction (not recorded which). This chain uses TRBV9 with TRBJ2-3; weak D call: TRBD2 (5 bases). The CDR3 loop reads CASSPRGGDTQYF. CDR3 sequence (DNA): TGTGCCAGCAGCCCAAGAGGCGGGGATACGCAGTATTTT.